Listed here are 21 T cell receptor beta chains from one sample, sequenced in a study of blood T cell repertoires in COVID-19. TCRdb keeps only in-frame clones here, not all; method: immunoSEQ multiplex PCR. The sample consists of roughly 200,000 clones, roughly 86% of them appearing once. The sample taken for sequencing was peripheral blood. The receptors were gathered from a woman younger than 45 with active or convalescent COVID-19.

Regarding this clone: The same CDR3 arises from other DNA sequences in this sample as well. This sequence joins TRBV18 and TRBJ1-1, with 8 bases lining up with TRBD1. J gave up 1 base and V 5 bases, and 3 bases lay outside the gene matches. The CDR3 sequence is 14 residues long. Looked up from germline, CDR1 is KGHSH and CDR2 is LQKENI. This chain's CDR3 is CASSSGQGNTEAFF. The CDR3 bases are TGTGCCAGCTCATCTGGACAGGGGAACACTGAAGCTTTCTTT.

The J gene is TRBJ1-1, the V gene TRBV4-1; possible D gene TRBD1, 6 bases. Germline CDR1 MGHRA, CDR2 YSYEKL. The CDR3 has 15 residues. The V end lost 2 bases, the J end lost 5 bases, and 15 bases lay between the germline ends. For the CDR3, the DNA is TGCGCCAGCAGCCAAAAGGGCAGGGGTCGGACTGAAGCTTTCTTT. This codes for CASSQKGRGRTEAFF.

CDR3 coding DNA: TGTGCCAGCATTAACCCGGCGGGAGGGAATACGCAGTATTTT. Its protein is CASINPAGGNTQYF. The chain employs TRBV2 and TRBJ2-3, with TRBD2 matching 9 bases. J gave up 7 bases and V 7 bases, and 9 bases lay outside the gene matches. Germline values: CDR1 SNHLY, CDR2 FYNNEI. This CDR3 is built from 14 residues. The whole variable domain, filled in from reference TRBV2 and TRBJ2-3, reads EPEVTQTPSHQVTQMGQEVILRCVPISNHLYFYWYRQILGQKVEFLVSFYNNEISEKSEIFDDQFSVERPDGSNFTLKIRSTKLEDSAMYFCASINPAGGNTQYFGPGTRLTVL.

V usage is TRBV3-1 (or the pseudogene TRBV3-2) and J usage is TRBJ2-3, with 8 bases fitting TRBD2. J lost 0 bases, V lost 0 bases, and 5 bases had no gene match. Germline-derived CDR1 and CDR2 are LGHDT and YNNKEL (reference sequence). This CDR3 comprises 17 residues. CDR3 bases: TGTGCCAGCAGCCAAGAAGTAGCGGGGACTAGCACAGATACGCAGTATTTT. This sequence encodes CASSQEVAGTSTDTQYF.

J is TRBJ2-3 and V is TRBV28; D perhaps matches TRBD1 (6 bases). CDR1 and CDR2 (germline): MDHEN, SYDVKM. The ends were cut back, 6 bases at V and 7 bases at J, with 20 bases in the middle. The CDR3 sequence is 15 residues long. The CDR3 region is CASSLQGLGVYTQYF. The DNA for the CDR3 is TGTGCCAGCAGCCTACAGGGCCTAGGGGTATATACGCAGTATTTT.

The CDR3 nucleotides read TGTGCCAGCAGCCGTTCGGGACAGGCGAATCAGCCCCAGCATTTT. Translating it yields CASSRSGQANQPQHF. The chain employs TRBV13 and TRBJ1-5; 8 bases line up with TRBD1. The CDR3 runs to 15 residues. Germline trimming cut 5 bases from V and 4 bases from J; bases unmatched to any gene: 7. Per germline, CDR1 PRHDT and CDR2 FYEKMQ (reference sequence).

The chain carries TRBV10-3 and TRBJ1-2; D is perhaps TRBD1 (5 bases). The V gene lost 4 bases and the J gene lost 8 bases, with 14 bases spanning the gap. CDR3 length: 13 amino acids. CDR1 is ENHRY, CDR2 SYGVKD, per germline. For the CDR3, the DNA is TGTGCCATCAGTGGATGGGGGGACGACGGCTACACCTTC. Protein: CAISGWGDDGYTF.

The V and J genes are TRBV19 and TRBJ2-2, with TRBD2 identical over 10 bases. This CDR3 spans 19 amino acids. V lost 5 bases, J lost 4 bases, and 16 bases stayed unmatched. The germline gives CDR1 LNHDA, CDR2 SQIVND (reference sequence). CDR3: CASSVIGAGGPRGTGELFF. The CDR3, as DNA: TGTGCCAGTAGTGTAATTGGAGCGGGAGGGCCCCGGGGCACCGGGGAGCTGTTTTTT.

As DNA, the CDR3 is TGTGCCAGCAGCTTGGGGGGACAGTGGAAGCAGTACTTC. It yields the protein CASSLGGQWKQYF. The rearrangement joins TRBV5-6 to TRBJ2-7, with 7 bases lining up with TRBD1. The V gene end was trimmed by 0 bases and the J gene end by 8 bases; junction bases not matched to a gene: 5. CDR1 is SGHDT, CDR2 YYEEEE, per germline. CDR3 length equals 13 residues. The variable domain in full, with the rest retrieved from reference TRBV5-6 and TRBJ2-7, is DAGVTQSPTHLIKTRGQQVTLRCSPKSGHDTVSWYQQALGQGPQFIFQYYEEEERQRGNFPDRFSGHQFPNYSSELNVNALLLGDSALYLCASSLGGQWKQYFGPGTRLTVT.

This clone was counted between two and nine times. The chain couples TRBV5-1 to TRBJ1-2; D perhaps matches TRBD1 (6 bases). Trimming took off 4 bases at V and 5 bases at J, with 18 bases between the two ends. This CDR3 has 15 residues. Germline V gene sequence: CDR1 SGHRS, CDR2 YFSETQ. The CDR3 loop reads CASSTGYRAEYGYTF. CDR3 DNA: TGCGCCAGCAGCACCGGATACAGGGCCGAATATGGCTACACCTTC.

This chain uses TRBV27 with TRBJ1-5, with 8 bases lining up with TRBD1. This CDR3 comprises 14 residues. V shed 2 bases, J shed 7 bases, and the junction held 4 bases outside the gene matches. CDR1 is MNHEY and CDR2 is SMNVEV in the germline V gene (reference sequence). CDR3 DNA sequence: TGTGCCAGCAGTTTACAGGGGGCAGGGCAGCCCCAGCATTTT. Encoded protein: CASSLQGAGQPQHF.

The chain employs TRBV7-8 and TRBJ1-5; D not certain. Trimming took 2 bases from V and 3 from J, leaving 5 bases between them. This CDR3 contains 13 residues. CDR1 is SGHVS and CDR2 is FQNEAQ in the germline V gene. CDR3 protein: CASSLQYNQPQHF. DNA of the CDR3: TGTGCCAGCAGCTTACAGTACAATCAGCCCCAGCATTTT.

The chain couples TRBV27 to TRBJ2-2; 9 nucleotides line up with TRBD1. V dropped 2 bases and J dropped 7; count of bases not matched to a gene: 8. The CDR3 extends over 16 amino acids. Germline CDR1 is MNHEY and CDR2 is SMNVEV (reference sequence). CDR3 bases: TGTGCCAGCAGTTTAAGTACAGGGGGCCGTGGCGGGGAGCTGTTTTTT. Residues: CASSLSTGGRGGELFF.

The chain carries TRBV6-6 and TRBJ2-7; 8 bases align to TRBD1. The V gene's germline CDR1 is MNHNY and CDR2 SVGAGI (reference sequence). J lost 4 bases, V lost 6 bases, and 8 bases had no gene match. This CDR3 region has 14 residues. The chain's CDR3 is CASSSQGVEYEQYF. CDR3 sequence (DNA): TGTGCCAGCAGCTCACAGGGGGTGGAGTACGAGCAGTACTTC.

This chain joins TRBV20-1 and TRBJ1-2, with D possibly TRBD1 on 5 matching bases. Germline values: CDR1 DFQATT, CDR2 SNEGSKA (reference sequence). The V end lost 6 bases, the J end lost 6 bases, and 11 bases lay between the germline ends. The CDR3 is made up of 11 amino acids. CDR3: CSATKGNGYTF. CDR3 coding DNA: TGCAGTGCCACGAAGGGGAATGGCTACACCTTC.

V and J are TRBV7-9 and TRBJ2-2; 7 bases map to TRBD2. The CDR3 consists of 14 residues. Losses at the gene ends were 5 bases for V and 6 bases for J; bases not matched to a gene: 6. Germline lookup yields CDR1 SEHNR and CDR2 FQNEAQ (reference sequence). As DNA, the CDR3 is TGTGCCAGCAGCCTCATGGCGGGGGCCGGGGAGCTGTTTTTT. Its protein is CASSLMAGAGELFF.

The genes are TRBV5-6 and TRBJ1-1; the D gene is possibly TRBD1 (6 bases). Trimming took 5 bases from V and 10 from J, leaving 21 bases between them. CDR1 and CDR2 (germline): SGHDT, YYEEEE. This CDR3 has 14 amino acids. The CDR3 DNA follows: TGTGCCAGCAGTTACCCTCGGGGGGGCCTCGGAGCTTTCTTT. Protein: CASSYPRGGLGAFF.

This chain links TRBV10-2 with TRBJ2-7; 7 bases are a match to TRBD1. Losses at the gene ends were 7 bases for V and 0 bases for J; bases not matched to a gene: 6. The CDR3 is made up of 14 amino acids. The germline gives CDR1 WSHSY, CDR2 SAAADI. CDR3 coding DNA: TGCGCCAGCACCGAGGACAGGAGCTCCTACGAGCAGTACTTC. Translation: CASTEDRSSYEQYF.

The rearrangement links TRBV28 to TRBJ1-1; D is ambiguous. Between the trimmed V and J ends, which lost 4 bases and 1 base, there was a span of 10 bases. The CDR3 contains 14 residues. The germline gives CDR1 MDHEN, CDR2 SYDVKM. CDR3 protein: CASSYETPNTEAFF. The CDR3 DNA is TGTGCCAGCAGTTACGAAACACCGAACACTGAAGCTTTCTTT.

The V and J genes are TRBV11-2 and TRBJ2-7, with D tentatively TRBD1 (6 bases). The V end was cut by 2 bases, the J end by 3 bases, with 14 bases between. This CDR3 has 15 residues. Germline V lookup: CDR1 SGHAT, CDR2 FQNNGV. The CDR3 DNA sequence: TGTGCCAGCAGCTTAAACCGGGACACATACTACGAGCAGTACTTC. It yields the protein CASSLNRDTYYEQYF.

The gene calls are TRBV12-3 or TRBV12-4 and TRBJ2-7, with D tentatively TRBD2 (6 bases). The CDR3 is made up of 13 amino acids. Between the trimmed V and J ends, which lost 5 bases and 3 bases, there was a span of 11 bases. CDR3 DNA sequence: TGTGCCAGCAGTCGGGACTCCTACTACGAGCAGTACTTC. This gives the protein CASSRDSYYEQYF.